This TCR beta chain was captured by sequencing in a study of human T cells and chemical hapten exposure. Study-wide results and caveats: The presence of alopecia in the donors means their immune response may differ from healthy people's.

TCRdb itself ran the RACE reads through MiXCR, one entry per CDR3 protein. The sample holds approximately 60,000 distinct CDR3 sequences, 7% to 10% seen once. Stated time point: patch test 1, 2 weeks after DPC sensitization. Specified treatment: therapeutic diphenylcyclopropenone sensitization with weekly scalp DPC. Unfractionated whole blood yielded total RNA. This clonotype was recorded many times. No antigen is known for it. The CDR3 totals 13 residues. The germline V gene has CDR1 SGHNT and CDR2 YENEEA. V was trimmed by 0 bases and J by 7 bases, leaving 7 bases between them. V is TRBV11-3 and J is TRBJ2-1; possibly TRBD2 for D (5 bases). This TCR was recovered from a woman in her forties with alopecia areata. Some clones in this sample may be carry-over from other donors' samples. Specimen: whole blood, collected in connection with sensitization to the hapten diphenylcyclopropenone (DPC). DNA for the CDR3: TGTGCCAGCAGCTTAGAGAGGGCTAATGAGCAGTTCTTC. It is translated as CASSLERANEQFF.